This T cell receptor (beta chain) was identified in a study of radiotherapy plus CTLA-4 blockade in lung cancer. The overall study: Objective responses arose in approximately 19% of patients, and roughly 31% experienced disease control.

CDR1 and CDR2 (germline): MNHEY, SVGAGI. V lost 0 bases and J lost 5; bases outside the gene matches: 6. The length of the CDR3 is 15 residues. Method: immunoSEQ multiplex PCR; TCRdb's copy keeps in-frame clones and lacks some. The table records tens of thousands of clones, 55% to 75% of them present only once. This clonotype was sampled from a human donor with non-small cell lung cancer that progressed on radiotherapy plus ipilimumab. The material sequenced was peripheral blood, taken from a patient treated with radiotherapy plus ipilimumab. V is TRBV6-5 and J is TRBJ2-5; 7 bases line up with TRBD2. CDR3 amino acids: CASSYSNLGGETQYF. In nucleotides, the CDR3 is TGTGCCAGCAGTTACTCGAACCTGGGAGGGGAGACCCAGTACTTC.